This T cell receptor (beta chain) originates from a study of glioma-infiltrating T cells. General observations from the study: Tissue-blood divergence was below expectation in non-neoplastic patients, above in gliomas.

The sample holds many counts of this clonotype. The antigen is not known. TCR alpha and beta CDR3 regions were amplified from RNA using iRepertoire nested multiplex PCR. Tissue mRNA or PBMC total RNA, 100-400 ng, went into one-step reverse transcription and amplification. TCRdb re-analysed the multiplex PCR reads in MiXCR, keeping a single row per CDR3 protein. The sample includes about 180,000 distinct CDR3 sequences, more than 35% seen only once; the top ten take roughly 5.2%. Germline V gene lookup returns CDR1 MDHEN and CDR2 SYDVKM. CDR3 length: 16 amino acids. J was trimmed by 1 base and V by 3 bases; bases with no gene match: 5.

The rearrangement uses TRBV28 and TRBJ2-5; 10 nucleotides agree with TRBD2. The sample was glioma tissue, nonneoplastic brain tissue, or PBMCs (not recorded which). The source is a human donor with low-grade glioma or glioblastoma, undergoing nonglioma brain surgery, or in good health (not recorded which). CDR3 nucleotides: TGTGCCAGCAGTTTTTTTAGCGGGAGGTTCCAAGAGACCCAGTACTTC. Translation: CASSFFSGRFQETQYF.